This T cell receptor beta chain stems from a study of T cell repertoires in cytomegalovirus infection. At the level of the study: Indicated by public TCR beta signatures were CMV infection and matching HLA type. Study findings and constraints: Identification of carriers of CMV plus the relevant HLA was achieved through cumulative public TCR beta family frequency. Clonotype analysis showed dominance of the ex vivo response by HLA-C-restricted CMV-specific TCR beta clonotypes.

The length of the CDR3 is 15 residues. With 4 bases clipped from V and 8 bases from J, the junction kept 8 bases outside the gene matches. Germline V CDR1 and CDR2: MDHEN, SYDVKM. Of note for this clonotype: Its specificity is not known.

One entry per CDR3 protein results from TCRdb running MiXCR on the reads. This sample yields approximately 700,000 distinct CDR3 sequences, of which 35% are seen a single time; roughly 2.9% belongs to the top ten. The clonotype originates from a human donor in good health (CMV status not recorded). Some clones in this sample may be carry-over from other donors' samples. This sequence joins TRBV28 and TRBJ1-4; TRBD1 matches 9 bases. Sequencing was carried out using PBMCs. CDR3 DNA sequence: TGTGCCAGCAGTTCCTGGGACAGGGTGAGCGAAAAACTGTTTTTT. Its translation: CASSSWDRVSEKLFF. The whole variable domain, remainder taken from reference TRBV28 and TRBJ1-4, is DVKVTQSSRYLVKRTGEKVFLECVQDMDHENMFWYRQDPGLGLRLIYFSYDVKMKEKGDIPEGYSVSREKKERFSLILESASTNQTSMYLCASSSWDRVSEKLFFGSGTQLSVL.